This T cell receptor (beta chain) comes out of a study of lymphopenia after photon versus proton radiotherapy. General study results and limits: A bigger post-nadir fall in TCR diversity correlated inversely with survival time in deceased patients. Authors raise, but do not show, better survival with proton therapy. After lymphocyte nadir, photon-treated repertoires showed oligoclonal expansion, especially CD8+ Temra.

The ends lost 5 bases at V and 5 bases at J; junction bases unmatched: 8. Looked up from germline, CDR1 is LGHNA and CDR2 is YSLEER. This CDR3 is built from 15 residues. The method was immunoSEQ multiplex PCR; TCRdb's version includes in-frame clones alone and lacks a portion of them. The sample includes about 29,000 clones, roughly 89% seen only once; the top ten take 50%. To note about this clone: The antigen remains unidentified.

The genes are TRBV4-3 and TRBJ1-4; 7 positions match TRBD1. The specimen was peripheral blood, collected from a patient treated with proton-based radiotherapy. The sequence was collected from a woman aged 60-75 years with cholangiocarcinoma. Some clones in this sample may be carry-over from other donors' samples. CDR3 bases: TGCGCCAGCAGCTTACAGGGGCCACCCAATGAAAAACTGTTTTTT. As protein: CASSLQGPPNEKLFF.